Listed here is a single T cell receptor beta chain. The antigen is unknown. This sample is part of a study of T cell repertoires in cytomegalovirus infection. Findings and caveats of the study: Individuals carrying CMV plus the relevant HLA were identified by cumulative frequency of public TCR beta families. CMV-specific TCR beta clonotypes restricted by HLA-C were the ones dominating the ex vivo response.

The germline CDR1 and CDR2 sequences are MDHEN and SYDVKM. This CDR3 region has 16 residues. Trimming removed 5 bases at V and 2 bases at J, with 18 bases between. TCRdb independently ran MiXCR on the reads; one entry per CDR3 protein. The table includes around 450,000 distinct CDR3 sequences, 25% to 40% detected once. The sequenced sample consisted of PBMCs. This chain connects TRBV28 to TRBJ1-2; D uncertain. The origin of this receptor is a human donor in good health (CMV status not recorded). Some clones in this sample may be carry-over from other donors' samples. CDR3 sequence: CASSRLPGRQNYGYTF. The CDR3, as DNA: TGTGCCAGCAGTCGTCTCCCCGGGAGACAAAACTATGGCTACACCTTC.